This TCR beta chain derives from a study of T cell responses to AZD1222 COVID-19 vaccine. The CDR3 has 16 residues. In germline, CDR1 is MGHRA, CDR2 YSYEKL. The V and J ends lost 3 bases and 0 bases respectively, with 15 bases between them. Some clones are missing from TCRdb's copy, which holds only in-frame ones; the method was immunoSEQ multiplex PCR. The sample contains about 120,000 clones, over 75% of which appear only once. Regarding the study as a whole: Reports say nearly half of spike-specific TCRs go after unmutated variant regions.

There are a few counts of this clone. As yet, its antigen is unknown. Specimen: peripheral blood, collected on day 0 of AZD1222 vaccination. This chain connects TRBV4-1 to TRBJ2-7; possible D gene TRBD2, 6 bases. This clonotype originated in an adult in good health. This chain's CDR3 is CASSQGGGPSSYEQYF. The DNA of the CDR3 is TGCGCCAGCAGCCAGGGGGGAGGACCCAGCTCCTACGAGCAGTACTTC.